This TCR beta chain is from a study of cytomegalovirus exposure and HLA in healthy donors. In the PCR, 60 Vbeta and 13 Jbeta primers were used. Some clones are missing from TCRdb's copy, which holds only in-frame ones; the method was immunoSEQ multiplex PCR. The repertoire holds under 150,000 clones, with around 78% as singletons. Source material: PBMCs. The sequence derives from a man between 35 and 55 years old in good health and CMV-seropositive.

The CDR3 reads CASSLAGNKETQYF. CDR3 DNA: TGTGCCAGCAGCTTAGCCGGGAATAAAGAGACCCAGTACTTC. V usage is TRBV7-2 and J usage is TRBJ2-5, with D tentatively TRBD2 (5 bases). In germline, CDR1 is SGHTA, CDR2 FQGNSA. V dropped 0 bases and J dropped 3 bases, with 8 bases sitting between them. The CDR3 length is 14 residues.